The clone carrying this T cell receptor (beta chain) has a handful of counts. Seattle cases were enrolled at active infection and followed longitudinally. Sequenced by immunoSEQ multiplex PCR; TCRdb stores in-frame clones only, minus some. Counted here are fewer than 700,000 clones, less than 90% occurring once; the ten biggest clones make up 7.8%. This sample is drawn from a study of blood T cell repertoires in COVID-19. Study background: PBMCs, B-cell-depleted T cells, or T cells provided the cDNA or gDNA that made up the material.

The trim removed 5 bases at V and 8 bases at J, leaving 8 bases unmatched. Germline V gene sequence: CDR1 LNHDA, CDR2 SQIVND (reference sequence). The CDR3 runs 15 residues. The sequenced material came from peripheral blood. The rearrangement uses TRBV19 and TRBJ1-6; 8 bases map to TRBD1. This receptor was identified in a woman in her forties or fifties with COVID-19, enrolled during active disease. CDR3 coding DNA: TGTGCCAGTAGTGCAACAGGGGGGTTCGATTCACCCCTCCACTTT. Its translation is CASSATGGFDSPLHF. The full variable domain, completed using reference TRBV19 and TRBJ1-6, is DGGITQSPKYLFRKEGQNVTLSCEQNLNHDAMYWYRQDPGQGLRLIYYSQIVNDFQKGDIAEGYSVSREKKESFPLTVTSAQKNPTAFYLCASSATGGFDSPLHFGNGTRLTVT.